These 5 T cell receptor beta chains were all obtained from the same sample, sequenced in a study of T-cell reconstitution after alpha-beta-depleted transplantation in children (dated by TCRdb to the mid-2010s). Libraries came from PCR. This sample was sequenced with an Illumina HiSeq 2500. TCR libraries were prepared with molecular barcoding, using unique molecular identifiers to normalize TCRbeta repertoire quantification. Starting from the raw public reads, TCRdb applied fastp trimming at Q25, assembled clones with MiXCR and retained in-frame beta chains. Records with the same CDR3 protein are collapsed into one entry carrying the most frequent genes and DNA. In this sample the table shows about 400,000 distinct CDR3 sequences, around 21% of which occur a single time. The ten largest clones add up to 3.5% to 4% of the sample. The source material was PBMCs from the stem cell graft donor, sampled from the stem cell graft. These receptors came from a human donor who donated a stem cell graft to a child with acute myeloid leukemia.

This clonotype was seen a handful of times. The rearrangement joins TRBV20-1 to TRBJ2-1; TRBD1 matches 12 bases. This CDR3 is built from 13 residues. V was clipped by 8 bases and J by 6 bases; unmatched bases: 5. The germline gives CDR1 DFQATT, CDR2 SNEGSKA (reference sequence). CDR3 DNA: TGCAGTCATCCGGGACAGGGGGCCAATGAGCAGTTCTTC. It yields the protein CSHPGQGANEQFF.

This clonotype was picked up a small number of times. This chain links TRBV7-9 with TRBJ1-5; the match to TRBD1 covers 8 bases. The germline V gene has CDR1 SEHNR and CDR2 FQNEAQ (reference sequence). This CDR3 contains 15 residues. V was pared by 5 bases and J by 3 bases, with 6 bases of the junction left unmatched. In DNA, the CDR3 is TGTGCCAGCAGCCCTGGGACAGGCCTCAATCAGCCCCAGCATTTT. Its translation is CASSPGTGLNQPQHF.

At least ten counts were recorded for this clonotype. This sequence joins TRBV20-1 and TRBJ2-7; D remains unclear. V was trimmed by 7 bases and J by 1 base, leaving 8 bases between them. CDR1 is DFQATT and CDR2 is SNEGSKA in the germline V gene (reference sequence). The CDR3 sequence is 11 residues long. The CDR3 here is CSGAFSYEQYF. Here the CDR3 DNA reads TGCAGTGGAGCTTTTTCCTACGAGCAGTACTTC.

V and J are TRBV15 and TRBJ2-3, with a weak D call TRBD2 (5 bases). Trimming took 4 bases from V and 0 from J, leaving 11 bases between them. Germline V gene sequence: CDR1 LNHNV, CDR2 YYDKDF (reference sequence). This CDR3 region has 15 residues. The CDR3 loop reads CATSTEGVSTDTQYF. Here the CDR3 DNA reads TGTGCCACCAGCACTGAGGGAGTGAGCACAGATACGCAGTATTTT.

The genes are TRBV28 and TRBJ2-1, with unresolved D. Germline CDR1 is MDHEN and CDR2 is SYDVKM. V was trimmed by 3 bases and J by 5 bases, leaving 8 bases between them. The CDR3 is 13 residues long. CDR3: CASSFPKDNEQFF. CDR3 DNA sequence: TGTGCCAGCAGTTTCCCGAAGGACAATGAGCAGTTCTTC.